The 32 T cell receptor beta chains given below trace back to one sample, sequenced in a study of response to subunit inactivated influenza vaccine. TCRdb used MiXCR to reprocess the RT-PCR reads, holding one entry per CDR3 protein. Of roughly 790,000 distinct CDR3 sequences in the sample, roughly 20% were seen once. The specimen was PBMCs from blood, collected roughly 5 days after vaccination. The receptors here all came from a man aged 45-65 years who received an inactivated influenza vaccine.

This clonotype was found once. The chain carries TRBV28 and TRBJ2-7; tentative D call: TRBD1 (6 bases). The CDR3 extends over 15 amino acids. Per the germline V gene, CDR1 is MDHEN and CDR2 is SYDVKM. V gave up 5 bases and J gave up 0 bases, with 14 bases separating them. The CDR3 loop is CASSGVRGTSYEQYF. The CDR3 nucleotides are TGTGCCAGCAGTGGCGTCAGGGGAACCTCCTACGAGCAGTACTTC.

The DNA of the CDR3 is TGTGCCAGCAGCTTAGGGGTATTGGACAGCAACATTCAGTACTTC. Translated: CASSLGVLDSNIQYF. The chain is built from TRBV7-9 and TRBJ2-4; a weak D match, TRBD1 (6 bases). Deletions cut 1 base from V and 7 bases from J, with 14 bases between. Germline V gene sequence: CDR1 SEHNR, CDR2 FQNEAQ (reference sequence). The CDR3 consists of 15 residues.

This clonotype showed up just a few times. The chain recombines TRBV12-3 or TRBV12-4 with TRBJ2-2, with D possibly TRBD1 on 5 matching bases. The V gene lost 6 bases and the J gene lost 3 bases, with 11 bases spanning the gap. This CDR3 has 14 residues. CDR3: CASRPGYDTGELFF. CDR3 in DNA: TGTGCCAGCAGGCCAGGGTATGACACCGGGGAGCTGTTTTTT.

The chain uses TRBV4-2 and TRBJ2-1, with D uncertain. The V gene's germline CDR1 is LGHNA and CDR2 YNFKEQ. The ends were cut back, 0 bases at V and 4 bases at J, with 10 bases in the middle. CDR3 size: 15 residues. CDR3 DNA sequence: TGTGCCAGCAGCCAAGATCCCCGCAATTACAATGAGCAGTTCTTC. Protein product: CASSQDPRNYNEQFF.

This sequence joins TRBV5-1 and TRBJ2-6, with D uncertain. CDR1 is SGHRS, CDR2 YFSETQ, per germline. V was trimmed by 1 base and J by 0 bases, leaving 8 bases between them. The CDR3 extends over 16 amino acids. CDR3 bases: TGCGCCAGCAGCTTGTGGGCAGTCTCTGGGGCCAACGTCCTGACTTTC. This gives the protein CASSLWAVSGANVLTF. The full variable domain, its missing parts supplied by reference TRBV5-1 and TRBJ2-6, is KAGVTQTPRYLIKTRGQQVTLSCSPISGHRSVSWYQQTPGQGLQFLFEYFSETQRNKGNFPGRFSGRQFSNSRSEMNVSTLELGDSALYLCASSLWAVSGANVLTFGAGSRLTVL.

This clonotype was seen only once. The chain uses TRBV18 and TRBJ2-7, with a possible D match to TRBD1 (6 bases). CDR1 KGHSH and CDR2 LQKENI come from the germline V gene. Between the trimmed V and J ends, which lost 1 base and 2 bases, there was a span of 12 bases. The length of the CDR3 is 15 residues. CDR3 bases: TGTGCCAGCTCACCACGCAGGGGTGCCACCTACGAGCAGTACTTC. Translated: CASSPRRGATYEQYF.

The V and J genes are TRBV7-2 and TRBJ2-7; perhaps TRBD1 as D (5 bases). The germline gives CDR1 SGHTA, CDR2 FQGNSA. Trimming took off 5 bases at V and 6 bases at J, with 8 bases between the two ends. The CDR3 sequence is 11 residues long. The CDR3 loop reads CASSTQGEQYF. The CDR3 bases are TGTGCCAGCAGCACCCAGGGCGAGCAGTACTTC.

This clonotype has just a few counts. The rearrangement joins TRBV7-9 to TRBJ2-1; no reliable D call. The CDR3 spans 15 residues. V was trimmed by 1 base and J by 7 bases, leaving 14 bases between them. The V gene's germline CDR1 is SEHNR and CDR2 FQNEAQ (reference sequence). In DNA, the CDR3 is TGTGCCAGCAGCTTAGAAGGGCTAAGTTTGAATGAGCAGTTCTTC. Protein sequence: CASSLEGLSLNEQFF.

CDR3 sequence (DNA): TGTGCCAGCCAGCGGTGGGGGAACTCCTACGAGCAGTACTTC. It translates to CASQRWGNSYEQYF. This chain links TRBV11-2 with TRBJ2-7, with D possibly being TRBD1 or TRBD2 (5 bases each). The CDR3 length is 14 residues. The germline V and J ends were trimmed by 8 bases and 0 bases, with 14 bases remaining between them. Germline lookup yields CDR1 SGHAT and CDR2 FQNNGV. The variable domain in full, with the rest retrieved from reference TRBV11-2 and TRBJ2-7, is EAGVAQSPRYKIIEKRQSVAFWCNPISGHATLYWYQQILGQGPKLLIQFQNNGVVDDSQLPKDRFSAERLKGVDSTLKIQPAKLEDSAVYLCASQRWGNSYEQYFGPGTRLTVT.

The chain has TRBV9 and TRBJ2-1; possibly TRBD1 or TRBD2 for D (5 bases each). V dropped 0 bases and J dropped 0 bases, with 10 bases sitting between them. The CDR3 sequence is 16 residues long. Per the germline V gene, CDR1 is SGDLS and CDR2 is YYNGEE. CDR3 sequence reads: CASSVGGAPSYNEQFF. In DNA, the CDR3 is TGTGCCAGCAGCGTAGGAGGGGCCCCCTCCTACAATGAGCAGTTCTTC.

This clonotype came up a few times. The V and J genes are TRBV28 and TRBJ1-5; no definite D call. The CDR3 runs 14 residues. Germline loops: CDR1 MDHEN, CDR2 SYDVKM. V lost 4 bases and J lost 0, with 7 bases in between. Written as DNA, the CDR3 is TGTGCCAGCAGTTCGAGATATAGCAATCAGCCCCAGCATTTT. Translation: CASSSRYSNQPQHF.

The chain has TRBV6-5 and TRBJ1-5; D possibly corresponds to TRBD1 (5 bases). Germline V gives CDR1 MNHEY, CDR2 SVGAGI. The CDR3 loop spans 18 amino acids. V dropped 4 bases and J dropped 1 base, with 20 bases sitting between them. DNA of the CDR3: TGTGCCAGCAGTTCACGAGGGGCCGGCGGTTTAAGCAATCAGCCCCAGCATTTT. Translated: CASSSRGAGGLSNQPQHF.

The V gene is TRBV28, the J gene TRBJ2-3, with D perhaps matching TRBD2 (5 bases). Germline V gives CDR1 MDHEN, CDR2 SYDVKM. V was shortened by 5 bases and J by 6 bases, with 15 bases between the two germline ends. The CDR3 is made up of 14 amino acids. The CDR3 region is CASSGLPLGDTQYF. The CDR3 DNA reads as TGTGCCAGCAGTGGACTCCCGTTGGGGGATACGCAGTATTTT.

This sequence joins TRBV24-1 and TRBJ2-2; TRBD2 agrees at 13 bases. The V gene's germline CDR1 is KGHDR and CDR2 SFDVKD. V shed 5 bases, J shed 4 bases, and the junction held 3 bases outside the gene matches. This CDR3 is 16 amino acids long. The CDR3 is CATSVGLAGATGELFF. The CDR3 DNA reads TGTGCCACCAGTGTCGGACTAGCGGGAGCCACCGGGGAGCTGTTTTTT.

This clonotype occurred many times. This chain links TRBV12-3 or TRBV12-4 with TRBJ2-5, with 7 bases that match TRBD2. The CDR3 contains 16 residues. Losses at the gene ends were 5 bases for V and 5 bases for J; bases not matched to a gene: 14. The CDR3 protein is CASSRRGGASSETQYF. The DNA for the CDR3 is TGTGCCAGCAGTCGCCGCGGGGGAGCCTCTTCCGAGACCCAGTACTTC.

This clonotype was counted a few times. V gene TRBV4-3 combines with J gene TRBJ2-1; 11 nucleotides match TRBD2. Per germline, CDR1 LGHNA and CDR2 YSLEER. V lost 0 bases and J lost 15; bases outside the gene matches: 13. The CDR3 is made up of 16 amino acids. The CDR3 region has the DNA TGCGCCAGCAGCCAAGATCTGACTAGCGGGACCGCAAAGGGGTTCTTC. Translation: CASSQDLTSGTAKGFF.

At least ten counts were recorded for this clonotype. This CDR3 is CASSRTGTGELFF. Here the CDR3 DNA reads TGCGCCAGCTCACGAACGGGGACCGGGGAGCTGTTTTTT. The chain recombines TRBV5-1 with TRBJ2-2; weak D call: TRBD2 (5 bases). This CDR3 contains 13 residues. Germline V CDR1 and CDR2: SGHRS, YFSETQ. V was trimmed by 7 bases and J by 5 bases, leaving 12 bases between them.

The CDR3 region is CASSLGQGLSPLHF. In DNA form, the CDR3 reads TGTGCCAGCAGTTTAGGACAGGGGCTGTCACCCCTCCACTTT. The chain is built from TRBV28 and TRBJ1-6, with 9 bases matching TRBD1. The CDR3 loop spans 14 amino acids. Trimming took 2 bases from V and 10 from J; bases not matched to a gene: 3. CDR1 and CDR2 from the germline V gene are MDHEN and SYDVKM.

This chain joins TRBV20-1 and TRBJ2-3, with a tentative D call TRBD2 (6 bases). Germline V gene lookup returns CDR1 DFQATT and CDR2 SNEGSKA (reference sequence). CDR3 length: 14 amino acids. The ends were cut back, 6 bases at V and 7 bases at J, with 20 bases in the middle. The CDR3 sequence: CSAPRGHGGYTQYF. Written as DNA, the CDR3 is TGCAGTGCCCCCAGAGGGCACGGGGGATATACGCAGTATTTT.

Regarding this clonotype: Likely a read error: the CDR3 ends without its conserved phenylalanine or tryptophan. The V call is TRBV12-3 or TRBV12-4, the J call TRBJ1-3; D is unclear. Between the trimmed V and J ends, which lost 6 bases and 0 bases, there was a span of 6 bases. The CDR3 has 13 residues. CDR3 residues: CASSQFSGNTIYL. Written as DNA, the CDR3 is TGTGCCAGCAGCCAGTTCTCTGGAAACACCATATATCTT.

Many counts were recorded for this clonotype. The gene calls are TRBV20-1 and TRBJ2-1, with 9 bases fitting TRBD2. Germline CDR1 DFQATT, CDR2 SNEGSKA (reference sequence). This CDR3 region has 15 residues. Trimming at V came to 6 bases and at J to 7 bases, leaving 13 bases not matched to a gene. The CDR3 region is CSATPGAGGRNEQFF. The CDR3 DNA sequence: TGCAGTGCCACCCCCGGCGCGGGGGGGCGGAATGAGCAGTTCTTC.

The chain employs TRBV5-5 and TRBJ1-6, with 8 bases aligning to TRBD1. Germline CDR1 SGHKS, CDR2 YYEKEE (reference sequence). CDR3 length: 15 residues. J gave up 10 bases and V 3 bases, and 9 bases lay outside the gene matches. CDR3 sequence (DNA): TGTGCCAGCAGCTCCCAGGGGGCTTCTGGCTCACCCCTCCACTTT. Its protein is CASSSQGASGSPLHF.

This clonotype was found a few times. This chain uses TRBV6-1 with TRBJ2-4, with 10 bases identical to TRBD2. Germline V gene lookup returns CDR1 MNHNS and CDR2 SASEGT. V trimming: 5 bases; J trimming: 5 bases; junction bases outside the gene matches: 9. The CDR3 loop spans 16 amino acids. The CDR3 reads CASSQREGGMENIQYF. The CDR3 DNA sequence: TGTGCCAGCAGTCAGCGGGAGGGAGGCATGGAAAACATTCAGTACTTC.

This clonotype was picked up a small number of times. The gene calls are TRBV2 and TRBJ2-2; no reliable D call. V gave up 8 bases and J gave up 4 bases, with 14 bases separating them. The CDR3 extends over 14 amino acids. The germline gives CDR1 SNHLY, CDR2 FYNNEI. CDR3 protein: CASSAGRLTGELFF. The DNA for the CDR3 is TGTGCCAGCTCTGCCGGTCGCCTCACCGGGGAGCTGTTTTTT. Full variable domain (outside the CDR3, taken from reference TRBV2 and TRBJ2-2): EPEVTQTPSHQVTQMGQEVILRCVPISNHLYFYWYRQILGQKVEFLVSFYNNEISEKSEIFDDQFSVERPDGSNFTLKIRSTKLEDSAMYFCASSAGRLTGELFFGEGSRLTVL.

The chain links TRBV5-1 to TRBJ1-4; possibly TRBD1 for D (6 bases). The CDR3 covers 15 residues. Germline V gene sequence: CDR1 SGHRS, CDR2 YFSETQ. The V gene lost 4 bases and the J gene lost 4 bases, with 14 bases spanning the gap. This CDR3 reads CASSPDGQINEKLFF. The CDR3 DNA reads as TGCGCCAGCAGCCCGGACGGACAGATTAATGAAAAACTGTTTTTT.

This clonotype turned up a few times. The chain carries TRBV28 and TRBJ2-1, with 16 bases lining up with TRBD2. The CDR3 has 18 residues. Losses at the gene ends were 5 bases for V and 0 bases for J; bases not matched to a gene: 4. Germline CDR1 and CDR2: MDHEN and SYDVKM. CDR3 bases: TGTGCCAGCAGTGGAGGGACTAGCGGGGGGGGCTCCTACAATGAGCAGTTCTTC. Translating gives CASSGGTSGGGSYNEQFF.

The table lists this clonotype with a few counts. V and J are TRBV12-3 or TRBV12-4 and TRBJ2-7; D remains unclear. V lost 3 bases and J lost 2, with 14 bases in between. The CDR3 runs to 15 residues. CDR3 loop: CASSLGSGLAYEQYF. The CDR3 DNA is TGTGCCAGCAGTTTGGGGTCGGGCTTAGCCTACGAGCAGTACTTC.

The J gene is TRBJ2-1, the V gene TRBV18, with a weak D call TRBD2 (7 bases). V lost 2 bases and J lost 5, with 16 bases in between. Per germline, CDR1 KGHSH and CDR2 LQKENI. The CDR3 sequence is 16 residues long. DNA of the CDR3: TGTGCCAGCTCACCAGTGAGTCGGGGGGCGAACAATGAGCAGTTCTTC. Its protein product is CASSPVSRGANNEQFF.

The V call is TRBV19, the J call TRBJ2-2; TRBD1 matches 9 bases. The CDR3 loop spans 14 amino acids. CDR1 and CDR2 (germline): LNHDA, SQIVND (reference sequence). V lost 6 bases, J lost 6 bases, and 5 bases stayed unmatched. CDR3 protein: CASSGTGFAGELFF. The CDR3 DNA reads TGTGCCAGTAGCGGGACAGGGTTCGCCGGGGAGCTGTTTTTT.

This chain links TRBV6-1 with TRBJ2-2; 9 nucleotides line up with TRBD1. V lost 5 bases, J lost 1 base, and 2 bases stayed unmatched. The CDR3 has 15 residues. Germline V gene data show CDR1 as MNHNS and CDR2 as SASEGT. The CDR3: CASSRDRENTGELFF. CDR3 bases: TGTGCCAGCAGTCGGGACAGGGAGAACACCGGGGAGCTGTTTTTT.

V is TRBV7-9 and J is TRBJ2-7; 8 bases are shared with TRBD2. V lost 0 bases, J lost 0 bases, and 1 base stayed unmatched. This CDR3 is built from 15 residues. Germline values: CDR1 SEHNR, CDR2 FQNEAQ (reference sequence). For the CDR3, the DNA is TGTGCCAGCAGCTTAGCTGGGACTAGCTCCTACGAGCAGTACTTC. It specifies CASSLAGTSSYEQYF.

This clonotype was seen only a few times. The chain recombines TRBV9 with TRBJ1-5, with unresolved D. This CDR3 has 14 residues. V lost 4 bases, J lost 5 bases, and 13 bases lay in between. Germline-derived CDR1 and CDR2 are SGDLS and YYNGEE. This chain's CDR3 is CASSFGSGDQPQHF. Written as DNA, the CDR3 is TGTGCCAGCAGCTTCGGCTCCGGCGATCAGCCCCAGCATTTT.